This entry describes one TCR beta chain. Its antigen specificity is not known. No quality values exist for individual bases; no much larger clone is one base distant. This sample was taken from a study of CD8 T cells in Susac syndrome (dated by TCRdb to between 2017 and 2020). About the study as a whole: Whether CD8+ T cell activation and differentiation in Susac syndrome was antigen driven was tested using repertoire sequencing. Results the study describes overall, beyond this receptor: The study acknowledged that relatively few individuals were included in the TCR sequencing and HLA analysis.

For this chain, trimming is 0 bases at the V end and 7 bases at the J end, and the number of junction bases without a gene match is 17. In the germline V gene (reference sequence), CDR1 corresponds to LNHNV and CDR2 to YYDKDF. From the cysteine up to the phenylalanine, the CDR3 has a length of 19 residues. Solely the CDR3 DNA is kept, with 57 bases framed from the first base. High-throughput TCR beta sequencing profiled peripheral blood CD8+ and CD4+ T cells from healthy donors, Susac syndrome patients and multiple sclerosis patients. Treatment-naive patients with stable or active relapsing-remitting disease fulfilling revised McDonald criteria were used as multiple sclerosis controls. Bulk CD8+ and CD4+ T cells were purified by magnetic negative isolation, whereas CD8+ TEMRA cells were enriched by FACS. Blood was collected in EDTA tubes and processed within 24 hours, with PBMCs isolated through density gradient centrifugation. PBMCs intended for TCR sequencing were cryopreserved in liquid nitrogen and thawed later in a water bath at 37 degrees C. Purity of sorted or isolated CD4+, CD8+ and CD8+ TEMRA cells was at least 90%.

RNA was extracted using the RNeasy kit, and about 0.45 to 1 ug of the RNA was reverse transcribed with random hexamers. The immunoSEQ multiplex PCR assay, which covers 54 Vbeta and 13 Jbeta segments, was used to amplify TCR beta CDR3 regions. PCR amplification bias was corrected by using a synthetic template baseline for primer optimization and computational correction. The published analysis was carried out like this. Reads were annotated to V, D and J genes per IMGT and analyzed with immunoSEQ Analyzer, keeping only productive sequences. Clonality was calculated as one minus the Shannon entropy normalized by log2 of the number of productive unique sequences. Public and private clones were assessed among the 100 most prevalent clones of each patient and control. A clone was defined as Susac-specific if it was absent from the healthy and MS cohorts, from roughly 1,000 published viral clones and from other ImmuneACCESS disease sequences. The public sequencing data were trimmed at Q25 with fastp and processed into clonotypes with MiXCR by TCRdb, which kept only in-frame beta chains. Here each entry gathers all rows of one CDR3 protein and keeps the most common genes and DNA. For this entry, the V and J calls and clone size follow TCRdb and not the study's own pipeline. This sample holds approximately 220,000 distinct CDR3 sequences; about 95% were observed only once. The ten largest clonotypes hold around 0.076% of the sample.

The rearrangement combines TRBV15 with TRBJ2-1; 8 junctional bases match TRBD1. The clonotype originates from a human donor with multiple sclerosis. Sequencing was performed on CD4+ T cells from PBMCs. CDR3 sequence: CATSRDLGQGAFVGNEQFF. The nucleotide sequence is TGTGCCACCAGCAGAGATCTGGGGCAGGGGGCCTTCGTAGGGAATGAGCAGTTCTTC.